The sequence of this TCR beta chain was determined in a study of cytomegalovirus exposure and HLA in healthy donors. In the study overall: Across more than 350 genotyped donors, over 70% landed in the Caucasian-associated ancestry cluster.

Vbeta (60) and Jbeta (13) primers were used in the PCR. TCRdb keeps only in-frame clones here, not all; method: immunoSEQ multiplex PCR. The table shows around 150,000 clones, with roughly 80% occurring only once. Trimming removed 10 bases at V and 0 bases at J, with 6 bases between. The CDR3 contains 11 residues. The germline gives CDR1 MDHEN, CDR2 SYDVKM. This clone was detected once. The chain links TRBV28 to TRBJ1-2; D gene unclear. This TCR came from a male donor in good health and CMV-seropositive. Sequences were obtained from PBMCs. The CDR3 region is CATGSNYGYTF. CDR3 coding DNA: TGTGCCACAGGATCTAACTATGGCTACACCTTC.